The 32 T cell receptor beta chains reported below all come from one sample, sequenced in a study of blood T cells in healthy people across ages (dated by TCRdb to the mid-2010s). Receptors were amplified or captured by 5' RACE. TCRdb names Illumina HiSeq 2500 as the instrument used. A second roughly 6 to 11 cycle PCR used a sample-barcoded 5' primer and a J-beta primer mix. TCRdb redid the processing of the public reads, applying fastp at Q25 and MiXCR, and retained in-frame beta chains. Rows merge per CDR3 protein into single entries with the most common DNA and genes. Within this sample are approximately 780,000 distinct CDR3 sequences, with more than 25% of them counted one time only. The biggest ten clones account for 3% of the sample. This sample was shared with a second study, whose subject was T cells of mothers and their children.

Sequencing input: blood. The receptors come from a boy between 5 and 17 years old in good health.

The genes are TRBV6-6 and TRBJ1-2; TRBD1 agrees at 9 bases. In germline, CDR1 is MNHNY, CDR2 SVGAGI (reference sequence). The CDR3 is 15 residues long. V shed 5 bases and J 2 bases; nucleotides not matched to a gene: 6. The CDR3 loop reads CASSNGQGPNYGYTF. The CDR3 DNA reads TGTGCCAGCAGTAACGGACAGGGGCCCAACTATGGCTACACCTTC.

J is TRBJ2-2 and V is TRBV27; D is unresolved. The germline V and J ends were trimmed by 1 base and 1 base, with 4 bases remaining between them. CDR3 length: 14 residues. Germline lookup yields CDR1 MNHEY and CDR2 SMNVEV (reference sequence). The DNA of the CDR3 is TGTGCCAGCAGTTTATACAAGAACACCGGGGAGCTGTTTTTT. This gives the protein CASSLYKNTGELFF.

This clonotype was observed a handful of times. The chain links TRBV6-2 or TRBV6-3 to TRBJ2-7; 7 bases line up with TRBD2. CDR1 is MNHEY, CDR2 SVGEGT, per germline. Unmatched junction bases numbered 20, after V lost 6 bases and J lost 12 bases. This CDR3 contains 15 residues. The CDR3 here is CASRKAGTTQPESYF. The CDR3 nucleotides read TGTGCCAGCAGGAAAGCCGGGACTACCCAACCGGAGTCGTACTTC.

The table lists this clonotype with many counts. This rearrangement joins TRBV5-1 to TRBJ2-5; perhaps TRBD2 as D (6 bases). Germline CDR1 is SGHRS and CDR2 is YFSETQ. CDR3 size: 15 residues. Between the trimmed V and J ends, which lost 6 bases and 2 bases, there was a span of 17 bases. As DNA, the CDR3 is TGCGCCAGCAAACCCGGTGGACTAACGCAAGAGACCCAGTACTTC. It encodes CASKPGGLTQETQYF.

The chain couples TRBV21-1 to TRBJ2-4. TRBV21-1 is an annotated pseudogene. The CDR3 spans 18 residues. CDR3 residues: CASSKQKASIQLGNIQYF. CDR3 nucleotides: TGTGCCAGCAGCAAACAAAAGGCCAGCATACAGCTCGGAAACATTCAGTACTTC.

V and J are TRBV15 and TRBJ1-2; weak D call: TRBD1 (6 bases). CDR3 length: 17 residues. Germline CDR1 LNHNV, CDR2 YYDKDF (reference sequence). Trimming removed 0 bases at V and 5 bases at J, with 19 bases between. This chain's CDR3 is CATSRDIRGRVGYGYTF. The CDR3 region has the DNA TGTGCCACCAGCAGAGATATAAGGGGGAGGGTTGGGTATGGCTACACCTTC.

This chain connects TRBV2 to TRBJ2-5; D may be TRBD1 (7 bases). This CDR3 region has 16 residues. V lost 2 bases and J 6 bases, leaving 19 bases between the germline ends. The V gene's germline CDR1 is SNHLY and CDR2 FYNNEI. The CDR3 region has the DNA TGTGCCAGCAGTGAAACACTCCTACAGGGGAGGAAGACCCAGTACTTC. Amino acid sequence: CASSETLLQGRKTQYF.

This chain uses TRBV29-1 with TRBJ2-3; D is ambiguous. There are 15 residues in the CDR3. CDR1 and CDR2 from the germline V gene are SQVTM and ANQGSEA. V was clipped by 6 bases and J by 0 bases, with 16 bases between them. The CDR3 DNA is TGCAGCGTCTCTTTAGTCAAAACTAGCACAGATACGCAGTATTTT. Encoded protein: CSVSLVKTSTDTQYF.

The genes are TRBV2 and TRBJ2-5, with unresolved D. This CDR3 has 11 residues. V was shortened by 11 bases and J by 2 bases, with 9 bases between the two germline ends. Germline values: CDR1 SNHLY, CDR2 FYNNEI. As DNA, the CDR3 is TGTGCCGGTGGGGTTCAAGAGACCCAGTACTTC. Protein sequence: CAGGVQETQYF.

The chain is built from TRBV4-1 and TRBJ2-5; a possible D gene is TRBD1 (6 bases). Germline V lookup: CDR1 MGHRA, CDR2 YSYEKL. V was trimmed by 0 bases and J by 0 bases, leaving 14 bases between them. CDR3 length equals 17 residues. The CDR3 loop is CASSQDPGRGHQETQYF. The CDR3 region has the DNA TGCGCCAGCAGCCAAGATCCCGGCAGGGGCCACCAAGAGACCCAGTACTTC.

This clonotype was seen a few times. The chain carries TRBV9 and TRBJ2-1, with TRBD2 matching over 7 bases. Trimming cost V 0 bases and J 4 bases; bases outside gene matches: 1. The CDR3 spans 14 residues. Germline loops: CDR1 SGDLS, CDR2 YYNGEE. The CDR3 here is CASSVGRGYNEQFF. DNA for the CDR3: TGTGCCAGCAGCGTAGGGCGGGGGTACAATGAGCAGTTCTTC.

This clonotype has a handful of counts. The chain carries TRBV13 and TRBJ1-4; possibly TRBD1 for D (5 bases). Per the germline V gene, CDR1 is PRHDT and CDR2 is FYEKMQ (reference sequence). CDR3 length: 14 amino acids. Trimming removed 6 bases from V and 5 bases from J, with 13 bases in between. The CDR3 region is CASSGRDANEKLFF. CDR3 nucleotides: TGTGCCAGCAGTGGAAGGGACGCGAATGAAAAACTGTTTTTT.

The chain couples TRBV7-9 to TRBJ2-5; TRBD1 might be the D (5 bases). From germline, CDR1 is SEHNR and CDR2 FQNEAQ (reference sequence). V lost 0 bases and J 5 bases, leaving 13 bases between the germline ends. The CDR3 length is 15 residues. The CDR3 nucleotides read TGTGCCAGCAGCTTAGCGCAAGGGGCCAGGGAGACCCAGTACTTC. Translated, it gives CASSLAQGARETQYF.

This clonotype was found a few times. V is TRBV7-9 and J is TRBJ2-5; 9 bases map to TRBD1. The CDR3 has 16 amino acids. V was clipped by 0 bases and J by 5 bases; unmatched bases: 7. Germline V gene data show CDR1 as SEHNR and CDR2 as FQNEAQ (reference sequence). The CDR3 region is CASSLARTGDFETQYF. The CDR3 DNA reads as TGTGCCAGCAGCTTAGCGAGGACAGGGGATTTTGAGACCCAGTACTTC.

J is TRBJ2-7 and V is TRBV6-1, with D perhaps being TRBD1 or TRBD2 (5 bases each). The CDR3 spans 15 residues. Per germline, CDR1 MNHNS and CDR2 SASEGT. Trimming pared 7 bases from V and 3 bases from J, leaving 19 bases between. The chain's CDR3 is CASIPSGPPYYEQYF. For the CDR3, the DNA is TGTGCCAGCATCCCGTCGGGACCTCCTTACTACGAGCAGTACTTC.

The chain combines TRBV10-3 with TRBJ2-3; D may be TRBD2 (5 bases). CDR1 and CDR2 (germline): ENHRY, SYGVKD. The CDR3 is made up of 14 amino acids. V was trimmed by 8 bases and J by 2 bases, leaving 14 bases between them. CDR3 residues: CAISGQRDTDTQYF. The CDR3 bases are TGTGCCATCTCGGGCCAGAGGGACACAGATACGCAGTATTTT.

The rearrangement joins TRBV20-1 to TRBJ2-1, with D possibly being TRBD1 or TRBD2 (5 bases each). The CDR3 loop spans 11 amino acids. Trimming cost V 4 bases and J 9 bases, with 10 bases left between them. Germline V lookup: CDR1 DFQATT, CDR2 SNEGSKA (reference sequence). The CDR3 spells CSAKRGGEQFF. For the CDR3, the DNA is TGCAGTGCTAAACGGGGCGGTGAGCAGTTCTTC.

This clonotype was detected only a few times. The V call is TRBV20-1, the J call TRBJ2-4; D is unresolved. Trimming removed 5 bases from V and 12 bases from J, with 14 bases in between. The germline gives CDR1 DFQATT, CDR2 SNEGSKA (reference sequence). This CDR3 is built from 11 residues. The CDR3 region is CSAQTPAYQYF. The CDR3 region has the DNA TGCAGTGCTCAGACACCGGCCTATCAGTACTTC.

V usage is TRBV14 and J usage is TRBJ1-2, with D unclear. Germline V lookup: CDR1 SGHDN, CDR2 FVKESK. CDR3 length equals 14 residues. The V gene lost 1 base and the J gene lost 1 base, with 7 bases spanning the gap. This CDR3 is CASSQVKYNYGYTF. CDR3 bases: TGTGCCAGCAGCCAAGTCAAGTATAACTATGGCTACACCTTC. Supplemented by reference TRBV14 and TRBJ1-2, the full variable domain reads EAGVTQFPSHSVIEKGQTVTLRCDPISGHDNLYWYRRVMGKEIKFLLHFVKESKQDESGMPNNRFLAERTGGTYSTLKVQPAELEDSGVYFCASSQVKYNYGYTFGSGTRLTVV.

This rearrangement joins TRBV6-5 to TRBJ2-5; 12 bases agree with TRBD2. CDR3 length: 16 amino acids. J was trimmed by 3 bases and V by 6 bases; bases with no gene match: 8. CDR1 and CDR2 (germline): MNHEY, SVGAGI. The CDR3, as DNA: TGTGCCAGCAGGAATATGCGACTAGCGGGGGAAGAGACCCAGTACTTC. Translated, it gives CASRNMRLAGEETQYF.

This clonotype has only a few counts. This chain uses TRBV6-6 with TRBJ1-2, with a possible D match to TRBD1 (6 bases). Trimming removed 1 base at V and 5 bases at J, with 11 bases between. Germline V lookup: CDR1 MNHNY, CDR2 SVGAGI (reference sequence). This CDR3 comprises 14 residues. Here the CDR3 reads CASSYYRTDYGYTF. The CDR3 DNA reads TGTGCCAGCAGTTACTACCGGACAGATTATGGCTACACCTTC.

The V gene is TRBV28, the J gene TRBJ1-2, with D perhaps TRBD1 (5 bases). Germline CDR1 reads MDHEN; CDR2 reads SYDVKM. V lost 6 bases and J 8 bases, leaving 13 bases between the germline ends. The CDR3 is 12 residues long. The CDR3 loop is CASRRDLGGYTF. CDR3 bases: TGTGCCAGCAGGAGGGACCTCGGAGGCTACACCTTC.

This clonotype has only a few counts. The rearrangement links TRBV5-1 to TRBJ2-5; D gene uncertain. Germline V CDR1 and CDR2: SGHRS, YFSETQ. Trimming took off 0 bases at V and 7 bases at J, with 13 bases between the two ends. The CDR3 extends over 14 amino acids. The chain's CDR3 is CASSLVSTERTQYF. CDR3 in DNA: TGCGCCAGCAGCTTGGTGTCAACCGAACGGACCCAGTACTTC.

The CDR3 DNA reads TGTGCCAGTAGTACTATGGGCCCAGAGACCCAGTACTTC. It encodes CASSTMGPETQYF. The chain is built from TRBV19 and TRBJ2-5; D ambiguous. V shed 4 bases and J shed 4 bases, with 10 bases lying between them. Germline V lookup: CDR1 LNHDA, CDR2 SQIVND (reference sequence). The CDR3 loop spans 13 amino acids.

This clonotype showed up just a few times. The rearrangement links TRBV29-1 to TRBJ2-3; D is unresolved. There are 13 residues in the CDR3. The germline V and J ends were trimmed by 4 bases and 6 bases, with 14 bases remaining between them. Germline V gene sequence: CDR1 SQVTM, CDR2 ANQGSEA. The DNA of the CDR3 is TGCAGCGTTGGAATCCAGAACCTGGATACGCAGTATTTT. Protein product: CSVGIQNLDTQYF.

The chain couples TRBV10-3 to TRBJ2-7, with 9 bases fitting TRBD2. Trimming at V came to 8 bases and at J to 4 bases, leaving 9 bases not matched to a gene. Looked up from germline, CDR1 is ENHRY and CDR2 is SYGVKD. The CDR3 is 14 amino acids. In DNA, the CDR3 is TGTGCCATCCCCGGGACTAGCTATTTGTACGAGCAGTACTTC. Translation: CAIPGTSYLYEQYF.

This clonotype was detected only a few times. CDR3 loop: CASSPGAVEQYF. In DNA, the CDR3 is TGCGCCAGCAGCCCCGGGGCCGTCGAGCAGTACTTC. The V call is TRBV5-1, the J call TRBJ2-7, with D tentatively TRBD1 or TRBD2 (5 bases each). V lost 4 bases, J lost 6 bases, and 11 bases lay in between. The CDR3 extends over 12 amino acids. CDR1 SGHRS and CDR2 YFSETQ come from the germline V gene. The variable domain in full, with the rest retrieved from reference TRBV5-1 and TRBJ2-7, is KAGVTQTPRYLIKTRGQQVTLSCSPISGHRSVSWYQQTPGQGLQFLFEYFSETQRNKGNFPGRFSGRQFSNSRSEMNVSTLELGDSALYLCASSPGAVEQYFGPGTRLTVT.

Only one count was recorded for this clonotype. CDR3 residues: CASSNWNRDGYTF. The DNA of the CDR3 is TGCGCCAGCAGCAATTGGAACAGGGATGGCTACACCTTC. The chain carries TRBV10-1 and TRBJ1-2, with D maybe TRBD1 (6 bases). The CDR3 length is 13 residues. Trimming removed 6 bases at V and 6 bases at J, with 14 bases between. The germline CDR1 and CDR2 sequences are WNHNN and SYGVQD (reference sequence).

This sequence joins TRBV27 and TRBJ1-2; 9 positions agree with TRBD1. The germline gives CDR1 MNHEY, CDR2 SMNVEV (reference sequence). This CDR3 is built from 14 residues. V gave up 6 bases and J gave up 5 bases; unmatched junction bases: 7. CDR3 residues: CASRPTGGPYGYTF. In DNA, the CDR3 is TGTGCCAGCAGACCTACAGGGGGCCCATATGGCTACACCTTC.

This clonotype was seen a few times. The chain links TRBV11-2 to TRBJ2-5; D remains ambiguous. Germline V gene sequence: CDR1 SGHAT, CDR2 FQNNGV. The V gene lost 7 bases and the J gene lost 2 bases, with 8 bases spanning the gap. The CDR3 is 12 residues long. CDR3 nucleotide sequence: TGTGCCAGCACGGGCCGACAAGAGACCCAGTACTTC. Translating it yields CASTGRQETQYF. Full variable domain (rest looked up from reference TRBV11-2 and TRBJ2-5): EAGVAQSPRYKIIEKRQSVAFWCNPISGHATLYWYQQILGQGPKLLIQFQNNGVVDDSQLPKDRFSAERLKGVDSTLKIQPAKLEDSAVYLCASTGRQETQYFGPGTRLLVL.

This chain links TRBV12-3 or TRBV12-4 with TRBJ2-5, with D possibly being TRBD1 or TRBD2 (5 bases each). The CDR3 is made up of 14 amino acids. Trimming cost V 4 bases and J 5 bases, with 14 bases left between them. In DNA, the CDR3 is TGTGCCAGCAGTTGGGACCGAGCGGCGGAGACCCAGTACTTC. The encoded protein is CASSWDRAAETQYF.

V gene TRBV5-1 combines with J gene TRBJ2-3; TRBD1 agrees at 7 bases. Germline V gives CDR1 SGHRS, CDR2 YFSETQ. V shed 0 bases, J shed 1 base, and the junction held 2 bases outside the gene matches. The CDR3 sequence is 15 residues long. The CDR3 is CASSLEQGGTDTQYF. As DNA, the CDR3 is TGCGCCAGCAGCTTGGAGCAGGGGGGCACAGATACGCAGTATTTT.